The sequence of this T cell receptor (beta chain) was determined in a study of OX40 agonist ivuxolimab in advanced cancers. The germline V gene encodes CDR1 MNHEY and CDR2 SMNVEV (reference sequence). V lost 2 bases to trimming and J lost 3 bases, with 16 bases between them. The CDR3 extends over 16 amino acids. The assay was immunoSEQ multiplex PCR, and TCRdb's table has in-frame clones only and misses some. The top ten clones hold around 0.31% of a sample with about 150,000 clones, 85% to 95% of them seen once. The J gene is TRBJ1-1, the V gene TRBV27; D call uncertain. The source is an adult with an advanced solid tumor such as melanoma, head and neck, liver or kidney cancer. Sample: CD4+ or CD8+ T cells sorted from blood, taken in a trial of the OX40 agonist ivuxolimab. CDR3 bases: TGTGCCAGCAGTTTAGGTTTTGGGAGGGTGGACACTGAAGCTTTCTTT. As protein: CASSLGFGRVDTEAFF.